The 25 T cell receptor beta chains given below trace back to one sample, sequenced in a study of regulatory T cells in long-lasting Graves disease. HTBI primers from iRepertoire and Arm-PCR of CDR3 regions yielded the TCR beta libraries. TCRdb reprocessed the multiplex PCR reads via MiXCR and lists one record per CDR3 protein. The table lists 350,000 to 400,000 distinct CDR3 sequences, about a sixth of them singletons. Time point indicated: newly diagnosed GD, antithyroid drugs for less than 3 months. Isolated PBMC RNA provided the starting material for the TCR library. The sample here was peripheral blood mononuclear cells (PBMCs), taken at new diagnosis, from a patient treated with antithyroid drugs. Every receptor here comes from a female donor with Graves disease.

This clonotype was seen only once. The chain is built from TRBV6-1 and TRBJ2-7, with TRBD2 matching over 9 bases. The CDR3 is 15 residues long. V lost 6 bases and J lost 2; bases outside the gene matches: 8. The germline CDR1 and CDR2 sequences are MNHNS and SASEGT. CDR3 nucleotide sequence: TGTGCCAGCAGATTGACTAGCGGACGCACCTACGAGCAGTACTTC. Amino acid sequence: CASRLTSGRTYEQYF.

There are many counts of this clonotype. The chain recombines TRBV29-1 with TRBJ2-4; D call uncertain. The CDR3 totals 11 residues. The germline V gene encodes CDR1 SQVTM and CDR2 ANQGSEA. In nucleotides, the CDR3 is TGCTCGGGTTTCTACAAAAACATTCAGTACTTC. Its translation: CSGFYKNIQYF.

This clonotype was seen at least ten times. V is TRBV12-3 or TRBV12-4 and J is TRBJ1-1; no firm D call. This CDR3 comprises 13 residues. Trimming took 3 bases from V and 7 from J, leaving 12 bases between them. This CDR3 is CASSFSGIYEAFF. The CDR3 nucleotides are TGTGCCAGCAGTTTTTCAGGTATCTATGAAGCTTTCTTT.

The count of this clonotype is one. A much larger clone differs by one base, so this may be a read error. As DNA, the CDR3 is TGCGCCAGCAGCCAAGTTAATCGTACGTCGAACACCGGGGGGCTGTTTTTT. This sequence encodes CASSQVNRTSNTGGLFF. The chain has TRBV4-3 and TRBJ2-2, with D possibly matching TRBD2 (6 bases). There are 17 residues in the CDR3. CDR1 is LGHNA and CDR2 is YSLEER in the germline V gene.

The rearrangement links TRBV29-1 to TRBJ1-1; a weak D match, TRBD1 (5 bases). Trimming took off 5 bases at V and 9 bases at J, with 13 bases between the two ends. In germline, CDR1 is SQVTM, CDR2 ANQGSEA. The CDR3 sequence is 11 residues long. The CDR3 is CSVLVGRKAFF. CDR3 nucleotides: TGCAGCGTTTTAGTGGGACGGAAAGCTTTCTTT.

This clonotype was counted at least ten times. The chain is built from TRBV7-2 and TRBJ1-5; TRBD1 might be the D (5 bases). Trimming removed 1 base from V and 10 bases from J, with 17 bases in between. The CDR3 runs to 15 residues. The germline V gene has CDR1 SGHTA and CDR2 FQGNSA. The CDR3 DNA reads TGTGCCAGCAGCTTAGAGGCGGGGCGGACCGATCCCCAGCATTTT. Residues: CASSLEAGRTDPQHF.

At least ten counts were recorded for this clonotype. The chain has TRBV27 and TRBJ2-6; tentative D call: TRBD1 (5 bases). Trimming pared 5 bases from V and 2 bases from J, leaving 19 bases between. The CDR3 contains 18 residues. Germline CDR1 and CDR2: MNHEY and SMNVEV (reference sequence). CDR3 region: CASSPTVQEPTGANVLTF. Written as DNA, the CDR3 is TGTGCCAGCAGTCCGACGGTACAGGAGCCCACTGGGGCCAACGTCCTGACTTTC.

CDR3 DNA: TGTGCCAGCAGCCGCGCTACCGCCGCCGAGTTTGAGCAGTTCTTC. This sequence encodes CASSRATAAEFEQFF. V is TRBV6-1 and J is TRBJ2-1; the D is unclear. Trimming took off 6 bases at V and 9 bases at J, with 21 bases between the two ends. This CDR3 contains 15 residues. Germline CDR1 and CDR2: MNHNS and SASEGT.

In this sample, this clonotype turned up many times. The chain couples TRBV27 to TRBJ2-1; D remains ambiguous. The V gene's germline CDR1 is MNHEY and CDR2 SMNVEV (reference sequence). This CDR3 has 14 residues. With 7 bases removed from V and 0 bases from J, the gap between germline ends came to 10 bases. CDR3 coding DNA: TGTGCCAGCACCCCCTACCCCTCCTACAATGAGCAGTTCTTC. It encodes CASTPYPSYNEQFF.

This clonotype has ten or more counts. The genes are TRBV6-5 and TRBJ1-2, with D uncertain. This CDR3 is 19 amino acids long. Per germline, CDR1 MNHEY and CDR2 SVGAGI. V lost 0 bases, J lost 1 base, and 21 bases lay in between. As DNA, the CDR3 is TGTGCCAGCAGTTACTCTGGTTGGTTCCGAGGCATCTATAACTATGGCTACACCTTC. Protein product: CASSYSGWFRGIYNYGYTF.

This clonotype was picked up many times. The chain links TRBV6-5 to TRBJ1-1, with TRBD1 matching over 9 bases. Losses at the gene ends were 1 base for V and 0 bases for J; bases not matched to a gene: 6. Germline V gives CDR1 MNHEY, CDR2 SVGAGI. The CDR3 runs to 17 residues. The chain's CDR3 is CASSYLTGGDMNTEAFF. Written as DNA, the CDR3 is TGTGCCAGCAGTTACTTGACAGGGGGGGACATGAACACTGAAGCTTTCTTT.

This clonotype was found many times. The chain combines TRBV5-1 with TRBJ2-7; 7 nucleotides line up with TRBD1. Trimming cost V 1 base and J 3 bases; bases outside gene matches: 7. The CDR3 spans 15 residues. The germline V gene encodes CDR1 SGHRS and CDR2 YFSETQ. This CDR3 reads CASSLTGQVYYEQYF. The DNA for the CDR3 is TGCGCCAGCAGCTTGACCGGACAGGTTTACTACGAGCAGTACTTC.

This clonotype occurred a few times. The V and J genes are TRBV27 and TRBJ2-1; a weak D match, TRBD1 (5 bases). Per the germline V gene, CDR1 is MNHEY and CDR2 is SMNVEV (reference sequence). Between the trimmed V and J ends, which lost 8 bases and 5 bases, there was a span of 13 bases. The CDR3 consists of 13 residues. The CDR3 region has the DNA TGTGCCAGCGGGGCTAGTAGGGACAATGAGCAGTTCTTC. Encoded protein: CASGASRDNEQFF.

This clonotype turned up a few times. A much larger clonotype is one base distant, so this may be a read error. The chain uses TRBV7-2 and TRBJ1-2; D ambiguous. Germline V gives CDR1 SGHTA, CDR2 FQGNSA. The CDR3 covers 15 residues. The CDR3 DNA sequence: TGTGCCAGCGGCTTAGCGAGGTCCAAGACTTATGGCTACACCTTC. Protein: CASGLARSKTYGYTF. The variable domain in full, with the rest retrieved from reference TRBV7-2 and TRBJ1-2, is GAGVSQSPSNKVTEKGKDVELRCDPISGHTALYWYRQSLGQGLEFLIYFQGNSAPDKSGLPSDRFSAERTGGSVSTLTIQRTQQEDSAVYLCASGLARSKTYGYTFGSGTRLTVV.

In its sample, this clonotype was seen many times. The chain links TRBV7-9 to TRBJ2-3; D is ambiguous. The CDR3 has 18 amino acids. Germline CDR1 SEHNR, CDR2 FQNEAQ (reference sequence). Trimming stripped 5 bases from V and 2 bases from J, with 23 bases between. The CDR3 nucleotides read TGTGCCAGCAGCCATCTGTTTTTGGGCGGTCAGGACACAGATACGCAGTATTTT. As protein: CASSHLFLGGQDTDTQYF.

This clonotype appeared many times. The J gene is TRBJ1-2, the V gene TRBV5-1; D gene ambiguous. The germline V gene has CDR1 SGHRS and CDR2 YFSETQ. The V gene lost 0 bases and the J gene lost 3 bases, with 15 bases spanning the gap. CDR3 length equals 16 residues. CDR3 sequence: CASSLAAAQQHYGYTF. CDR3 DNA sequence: TGCGCCAGCAGCTTGGCGGCAGCTCAACAGCACTATGGCTACACCTTC.

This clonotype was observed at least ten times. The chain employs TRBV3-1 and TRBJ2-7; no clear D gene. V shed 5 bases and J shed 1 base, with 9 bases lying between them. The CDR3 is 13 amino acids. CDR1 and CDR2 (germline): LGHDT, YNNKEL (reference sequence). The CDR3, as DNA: TGTGCCAGCAGCGGCATGGGGTCCTACGAGCAGTACTTC. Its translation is CASSGMGSYEQYF.

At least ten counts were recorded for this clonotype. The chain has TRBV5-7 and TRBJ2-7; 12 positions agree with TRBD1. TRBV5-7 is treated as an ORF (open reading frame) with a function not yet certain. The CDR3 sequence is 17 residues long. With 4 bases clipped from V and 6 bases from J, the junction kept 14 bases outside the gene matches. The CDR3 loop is CASSPPLGQGARGEQYF. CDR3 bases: TGTGCCAGCAGCCCCCCTTTGGGACAGGGGGCGCGGGGCGAGCAGTACTTC.

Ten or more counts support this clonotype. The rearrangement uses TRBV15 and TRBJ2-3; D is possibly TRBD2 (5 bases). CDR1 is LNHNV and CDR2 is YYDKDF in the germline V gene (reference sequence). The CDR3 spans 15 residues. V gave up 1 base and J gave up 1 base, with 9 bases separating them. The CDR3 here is CATSRGEGGTDTQYF. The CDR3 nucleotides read TGTGCCACCAGCAGAGGCGAGGGTGGCACAGATACGCAGTATTTT.

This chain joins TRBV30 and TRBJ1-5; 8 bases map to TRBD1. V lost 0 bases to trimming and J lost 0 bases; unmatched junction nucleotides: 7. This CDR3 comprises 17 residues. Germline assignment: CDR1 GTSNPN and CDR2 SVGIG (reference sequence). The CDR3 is CAWSVAGGVYSNQPQHF. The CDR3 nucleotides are TGTGCCTGGAGTGTGGCAGGGGGCGTATATAGCAATCAGCCCCAGCATTTT. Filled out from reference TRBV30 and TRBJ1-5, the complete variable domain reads SQTIHQWPATLVQPVGSPLSLECTVEGTSNPNLYWYRQAAGRGLQLLFYSVGIGQISSEVPQNLSASRPQDRQFILSSKKLLLSDSGFYLCAWSVAGGVYSNQPQHFGDGTRLSIL.

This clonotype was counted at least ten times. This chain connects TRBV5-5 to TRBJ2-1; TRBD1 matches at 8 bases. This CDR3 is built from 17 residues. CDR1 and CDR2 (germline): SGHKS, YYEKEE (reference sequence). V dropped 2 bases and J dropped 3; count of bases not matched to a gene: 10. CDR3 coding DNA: TGTGCCAGCAGCTTTGGGTCCGGGACAGGACACTACAATGAGCAGTTCTTC. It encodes CASSFGSGTGHYNEQFF.

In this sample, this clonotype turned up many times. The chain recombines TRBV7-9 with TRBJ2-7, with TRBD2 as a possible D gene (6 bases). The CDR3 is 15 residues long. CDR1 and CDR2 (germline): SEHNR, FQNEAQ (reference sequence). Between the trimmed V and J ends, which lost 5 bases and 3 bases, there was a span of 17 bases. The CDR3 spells CASSVLAEGNYEQYF. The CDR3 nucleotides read TGTGCCAGCAGCGTATTAGCGGAGGGGAACTACGAGCAGTACTTC.

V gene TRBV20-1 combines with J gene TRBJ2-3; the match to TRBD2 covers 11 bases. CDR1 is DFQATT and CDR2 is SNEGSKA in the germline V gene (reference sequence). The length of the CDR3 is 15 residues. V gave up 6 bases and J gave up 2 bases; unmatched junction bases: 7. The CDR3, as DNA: TGCAGTGCCTCCCCGGGACTAGCGGTCACAGATACGCAGTATTTT. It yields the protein CSASPGLAVTDTQYF.

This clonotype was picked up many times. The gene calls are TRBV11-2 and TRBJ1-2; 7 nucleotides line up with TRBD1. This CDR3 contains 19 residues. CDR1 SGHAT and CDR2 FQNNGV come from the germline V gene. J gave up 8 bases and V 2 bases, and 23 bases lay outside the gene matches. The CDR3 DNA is TGTGCCAGCAGCTTAACTCCTTACAGGGGACCGGAGGCTCGGTTGGGCTACACCTTC. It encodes CASSLTPYRGPEARLGYTF.

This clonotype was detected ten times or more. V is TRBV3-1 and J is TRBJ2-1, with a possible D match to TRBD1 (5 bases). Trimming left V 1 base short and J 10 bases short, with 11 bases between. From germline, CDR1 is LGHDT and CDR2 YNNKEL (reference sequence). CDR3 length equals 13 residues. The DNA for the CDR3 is TGTGCCAGCAGCCAAGTAGGGGATGAGGAGCAGTTCTTC. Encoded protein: CASSQVGDEEQFF.